The entry that follows covers one T cell receptor beta chain sequence. This entry is derived from a study of shared clonotypes between healthy human individuals. Germline-derived CDR1 and CDR2 are GTSNPN and SVGIG (reference sequence). CDR3 length: 13 amino acids. Trimming stripped 1 base from V and 3 bases from J, with 10 bases between. Each sorted subset replicate got 200 ng genomic DNA, about 33,000 genomes. Clones were sequenced by immunoSEQ multiplex PCR, and TCRdb holds only the in-frame ones, with some missing. The table lists a few million clones, approximately 96% of them singletons. The V call is TRBV30, the J call TRBJ2-7; D may be TRBD2 (7 bases). The source material was naive CD4+ T cells sorted from blood. Subset defined: CD45RA+ positively selected. This clonotype was obtained from a man between 18 and 29 years old in good health. The DNA of the CDR3 is TGTGCCTGGAGTGGGGGAGGGGGCTACGAGCAGTACTTC. Protein product: CAWSGGGGYEQYF. Full variable domain (remainder filled in from reference TRBV30 and TRBJ2-7): SQTIHQWPATLVQPVGSPLSLECTVEGTSNPNLYWYRQAAGRGLQLLFYSVGIGQISSEVPQNLSASRPQDRQFILSSKKLLLSDSGFYLCAWSGGGGYEQYFGPGTRLTVT.